Detailed here is one T cell receptor beta chain. The V segment lost 0 bases and the J segment 8 bases; nucleotides outside the gene matches: 3. Germline-derived CDR1 and CDR2 are SGHRS and YFSETQ. CDR3 length: 14 amino acids. The data originate from a study of T cell changes during pregnancy in multiple sclerosis. TCRdb's table, derived via immunoSEQ multiplex PCR, lists solely in-frame clones and lacks some. The repertoire holds roughly 48,000 clones, with approximately 88% as singletons. This sequence originates from a female donor with multiple sclerosis, enrolled in a pregnancy study. The V and J genes are TRBV5-1 and TRBJ1-4, with 8 positions matching TRBD1. This sample comprised CD4+ T cells from peripheral blood mononuclear cells, obtained in the second trimester of pregnancy. The CDR3 DNA reads as TGCGCCAGCAGCTTGGTTCAGGGGGCGGAAAAACTGTTTTTT. Translating gives CASSLVQGAEKLFF. Variable domain in full (rest from reference TRBV5-1 and TRBJ1-4): KAGVTQTPRYLIKTRGQQVTLSCSPISGHRSVSWYQQTPGQGLQFLFEYFSETQRNKGNFPGRFSGRQFSNSRSEMNVSTLELGDSALYLCASSLVQGAEKLFFGSGTQLSVL.